Shown below are 11 T cell receptor beta chains from a single sample sequenced in a study of PD-1 blockade in classical Hodgkin lymphoma (dated by TCRdb to between 2020 and 2021). Taken with the paper, the label for time point translates to: newly diagnosed, previously untreated cHL patient sample. A Miltenyi CD4+ T cell isolation kit was used for magnetic negative selection to purify CD4+ T cells from thawed PBMCs. The library relied on the immunoSEQ multiplex PCR assay. In TCRdb, the immuneACCESS table is reduced to in-frame sequences with V and J assigned. These tables do not hold every clone; where another copy was compared, an unresolved V gene accounts for under half, and the others remain unexplained. This sample holds 15,000 to 19,000 clones; 85% to 90% were observed only once. The biggest ten clones account for about 0.87% of the sample. Sequenced: CD4+ T cells from blood. These receptors were collected from a human donor with classical Hodgkin lymphoma.

The V call is TRBV18, the J call TRBJ1-4; D perhaps matches TRBD1 (5 bases). Between the trimmed V and J ends, which lost 3 bases and 0 bases, there was a span of 11 bases. The germline CDR1 and CDR2 sequences are KGHSH and LQKENI. CDR3 size: 16 residues. The CDR3 spells CASSPGGPATNEKLFF. The CDR3 DNA sequence: TGTGCCAGCTCACCGGGGGGACCTGCAACTAATGAAAAACTGTTTTTT. The full variable domain, in which reference TRBV18 and TRBJ1-4 provide the parts outside the CDR3, is NAGVMQNPRHLVRRRGQEARLRCSPMKGHSHVYWYRQLPEEGLKFMVYLQKENIIDESGMPKERFSAEFPKEGPSILRIQQVVRGDSAAYFCASSPGGPATNEKLFFGSGTQLSVL.

The genes are TRBV11-2 and TRBJ1-2; D is perhaps TRBD1 (5 bases). The germline V and J ends were trimmed by 3 bases and 3 bases, with 8 bases remaining between them. CDR1 is SGHAT and CDR2 is FQNNGV in the germline V gene. The CDR3 covers 13 residues. CDR3 loop: CASSLEGHYGYTF. CDR3 DNA: TGTGCCAGCAGCTTGGAGGGGCACTATGGCTACACCTTC.

On this clone itself: At one end, the junction sequence differs from germline, possibly due to a read error. The chain's CDR3 is CATSGDRENYGYTF. The CDR3 nucleotides are TGTGCCACCAGCGGAGACAGGGAAAACTATGGCTACACCTTC. V is TRBV15 and J is TRBJ1-2; TRBD1 aligns across 7 bases. The CDR3 spans 14 residues. From germline, CDR1 is LNHNV and CDR2 YYDKDF (reference sequence).

The chain carries TRBV18 and TRBJ2-6; 7 bases line up with TRBD1. The CDR3 consists of 18 residues. Germline V CDR1 and CDR2: KGHSH, LQKENI. The ends lost 4 bases at V and 0 bases at J; junction bases unmatched: 9. CDR3 protein: CASSQIGQVFSGANVLTF. CDR3 DNA sequence: TGTGCCAGCTCACAGATAGGACAGGTCTTCTCTGGGGCCAACGTCCTGACTTTC.

This chain joins TRBV7-2 and TRBJ2-3; either TRBD1 or TRBD2 may fit D (5 bases each). CDR3 length: 14 amino acids. CDR1 and CDR2 from the germline V gene are SGHTA and FQGNSA. With 5 bases removed from V and 0 bases from J, the gap between germline ends came to 9 bases. CDR3 DNA sequence: TGTGCCAGCAGCCTCCGGGACAGCACAGATACGCAGTATTTT. Protein: CASSLRDSTDTQYF.

V usage is TRBV19 and J usage is TRBJ1-1; D gene unclear. CDR3 length: 15 amino acids. Germline CDR1 reads LNHDA; CDR2 reads SQIVND (reference sequence). The V end lost 1 base, the J end lost 0 bases, and 9 bases lay between the germline ends. The DNA for the CDR3 is TGTGCCAGTAGTATAGGGCAGGCAATGAACACTGAAGCTTTCTTT. Translation gives CASSIGQAMNTEAFF.

The CDR3 reads CASTSTSGSYEQYF. The CDR3 DNA reads as TGTGCCAGCACCTCTACTAGCGGATCCTACGAGCAGTACTTC. The chain carries TRBV11-2 and TRBJ2-7; 8 nucleotides line up with TRBD2. V lost 7 bases to trimming and J lost 1 base; unmatched junction nucleotides: 6. Germline values: CDR1 SGHAT, CDR2 FQNNGV. This CDR3 spans 14 amino acids.

This clone was seen just once. This rearrangement joins TRBV19 to TRBJ2-1; 8 nucleotides agree with TRBD1. J was trimmed by 12 bases and V by 5 bases; bases with no gene match: 3. CDR1 is LNHDA, CDR2 SQIVND, per germline (reference sequence). The length of the CDR3 is 11 residues. The CDR3 DNA reads as TGTGCCAGTAGTGACAGGGGTGGGCAGTTCTTC. Protein sequence: CASSDRGGQFF.

The genes are TRBV7-2 and TRBJ1-2; 9 bases agree with TRBD1. The germline V gene has CDR1 SGHTA and CDR2 FQGNSA. With 5 bases clipped from V and 6 bases from J, the junction kept 10 bases outside the gene matches. The CDR3 length is 15 residues. This CDR3 is CASSPSRTGAHGYTF. CDR3 coding DNA: TGTGCCAGCAGCCCTTCGCGGACAGGGGCCCATGGCTACACCTTC. The variable domain in full, with the rest retrieved from reference TRBV7-2 and TRBJ1-2, is GAGVSQSPSNKVTEKGKDVELRCDPISGHTALYWYRQSLGQGLEFLIYFQGNSAPDKSGLPSDRFSAERTGGSVSTLTIQRTQQEDSAVYLCASSPSRTGAHGYTFGSGTRLTVV.

The sample holds a few counts of this clone. The chain recombines TRBV5-6 with TRBJ2-2; 13 positions agree with TRBD2. V shed 2 bases, J shed 4 bases, and the junction held 8 bases outside the gene matches. Looked up from germline, CDR1 is SGHDT and CDR2 is YYEEEE. The CDR3 has 18 residues. CDR3 nucleotide sequence: TGTGCCAGCAGCTTCGGACTAGCGGGAGCAGTAACCACCGGGGAGCTGTTTTTT. Protein sequence: CASSFGLAGAVTTGELFF.

This clone was counted a single time. The chain carries TRBV28 and TRBJ2-7; possibly TRBD1 or TRBD2 for D (5 bases each). Germline-derived CDR1 and CDR2 are MDHEN and SYDVKM. Deletions cut 4 bases from V and 4 bases from J, with 17 bases between. There are 15 residues in the CDR3. CDR3 sequence: CASSSPGRNSYEQYF. The CDR3 DNA reads as TGTGCCAGCAGTTCCCCGGGGCGAAACTCATACGAGCAGTACTTC.